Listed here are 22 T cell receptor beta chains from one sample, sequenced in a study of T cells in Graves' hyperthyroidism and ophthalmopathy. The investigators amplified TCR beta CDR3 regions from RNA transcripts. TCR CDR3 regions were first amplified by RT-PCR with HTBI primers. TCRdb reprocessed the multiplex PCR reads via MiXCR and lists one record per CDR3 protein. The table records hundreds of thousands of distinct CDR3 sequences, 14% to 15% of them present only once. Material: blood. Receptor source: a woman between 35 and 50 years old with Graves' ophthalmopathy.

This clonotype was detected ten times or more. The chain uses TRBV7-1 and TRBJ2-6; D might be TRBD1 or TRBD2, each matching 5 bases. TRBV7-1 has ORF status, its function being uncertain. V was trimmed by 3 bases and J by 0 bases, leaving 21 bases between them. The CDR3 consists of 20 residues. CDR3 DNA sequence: TGTGCCAGCAGCTCCTATGGGACCTTAGATACGAGCTCTGGGGCCAACGTCCTGACTTTC. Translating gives CASSSYGTLDTSSGANVLTF.

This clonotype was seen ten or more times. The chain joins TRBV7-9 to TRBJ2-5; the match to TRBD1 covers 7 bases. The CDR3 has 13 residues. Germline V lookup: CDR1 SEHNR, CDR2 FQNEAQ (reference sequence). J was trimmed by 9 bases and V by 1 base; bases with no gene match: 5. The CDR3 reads CASSLDRGEAQYF. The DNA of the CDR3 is TGTGCCAGCAGCTTAGACAGGGGTGAGGCCCAGTACTTC.

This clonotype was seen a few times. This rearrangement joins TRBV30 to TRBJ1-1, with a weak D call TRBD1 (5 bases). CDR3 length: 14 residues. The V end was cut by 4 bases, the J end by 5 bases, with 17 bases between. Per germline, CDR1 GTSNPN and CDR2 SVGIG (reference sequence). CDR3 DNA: TGTGCCTGGACCCTAGTAGAACGGGGGACTGAAGCTTTCTTT. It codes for CAWTLVERGTEAFF.

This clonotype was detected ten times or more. The CDR3 sequence: CASASGSTYEQYF. The CDR3 region has the DNA TGTGCCAGCGCCTCGGGATCGACTTACGAGCAGTACTTC. The V call is TRBV6-2 or TRBV6-3, the J call TRBJ2-7, with a tentative D call TRBD2 (5 bases). The CDR3 consists of 13 residues. V lost 8 bases, J lost 4 bases, and 15 bases lay in between. In germline, CDR1 is MNHEY, CDR2 SVGEGT.

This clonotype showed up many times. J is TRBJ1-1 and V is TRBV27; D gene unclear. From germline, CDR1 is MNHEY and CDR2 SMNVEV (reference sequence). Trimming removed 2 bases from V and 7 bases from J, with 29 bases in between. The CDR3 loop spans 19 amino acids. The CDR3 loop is CASSLLPLTVGYGEDEAFF. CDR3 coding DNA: TGTGCCAGCAGTTTACTCCCTCTTACAGTGGGGTATGGGGAGGATGAAGCTTTCTTT.

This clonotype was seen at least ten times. The CDR3 nucleotides are TGTGCCAGCAGTGAAATTGTGATCCTCTACGAGCAGTACTTC. As protein: CASSEIVILYEQYF. The chain has TRBV6-1 and TRBJ2-7; D ambiguous. Per germline, CDR1 MNHNS and CDR2 SASEGT. Trimming pared 2 bases from V and 3 bases from J, leaving 11 bases between. This CDR3 region has 14 residues.

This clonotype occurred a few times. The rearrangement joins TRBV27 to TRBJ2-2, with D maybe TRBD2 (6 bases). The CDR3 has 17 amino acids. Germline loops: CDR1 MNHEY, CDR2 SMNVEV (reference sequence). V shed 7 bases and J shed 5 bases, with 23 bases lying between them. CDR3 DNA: TGTGCCAGCATACGCCGTGGCGGGATGGTACGGACCGGGGAGCTGTTTTTT. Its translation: CASIRRGGMVRTGELFF.

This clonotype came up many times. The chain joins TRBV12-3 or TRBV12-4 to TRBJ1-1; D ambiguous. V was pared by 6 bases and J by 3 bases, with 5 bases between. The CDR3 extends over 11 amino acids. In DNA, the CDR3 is TGTGCCAGCAGCAGATACACTGAAGCTTTCTTT. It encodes CASSRYTEAFF.

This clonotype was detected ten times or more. DNA for the CDR3: TGTGCCAGCTCCTGGGACAGGGGTAATCGCGAGCAGTACTTC. This encodes CASSWDRGNREQYF. The chain employs TRBV2 and TRBJ2-7; 10 nucleotides match TRBD1. The germline V gene has CDR1 SNHLY and CDR2 FYNNEI. The CDR3 length is 14 residues. V shed 8 bases, J shed 6 bases, and the junction held 10 bases outside the gene matches. The full variable domain, its missing parts supplied by reference TRBV2 and TRBJ2-7, is EPEVTQTPSHQVTQMGQEVILRCVPISNHLYFYWYRQILGQKVEFLVSFYNNEISEKSEIFDDQFSVERPDGSNFTLKIRSTKLEDSAMYFCASSWDRGNREQYFGPGTRLTVT.

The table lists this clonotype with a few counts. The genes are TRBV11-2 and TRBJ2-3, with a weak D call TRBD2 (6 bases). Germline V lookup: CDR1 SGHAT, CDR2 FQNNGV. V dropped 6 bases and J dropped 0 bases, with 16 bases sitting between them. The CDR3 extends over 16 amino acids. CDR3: CASSPREGGSTDTQYF. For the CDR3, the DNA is TGTGCCAGCAGTCCTAGGGAAGGAGGGAGCACAGATACGCAGTATTTT.

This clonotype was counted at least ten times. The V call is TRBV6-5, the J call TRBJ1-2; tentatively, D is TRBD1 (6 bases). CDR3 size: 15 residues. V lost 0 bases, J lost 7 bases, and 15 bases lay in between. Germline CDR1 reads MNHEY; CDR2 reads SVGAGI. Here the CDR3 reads CASSYSRQESGGYTF. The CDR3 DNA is TGTGCCAGCAGTTACTCACGACAGGAGTCCGGTGGCTACACCTTC.

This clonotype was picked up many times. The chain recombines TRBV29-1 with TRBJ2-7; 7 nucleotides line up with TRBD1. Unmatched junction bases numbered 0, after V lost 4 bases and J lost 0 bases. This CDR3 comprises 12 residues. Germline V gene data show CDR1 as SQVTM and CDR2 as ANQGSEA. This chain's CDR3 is CSVGQGSYEQYF. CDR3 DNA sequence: TGCAGCGTTGGACAGGGCTCCTACGAGCAGTACTTC.

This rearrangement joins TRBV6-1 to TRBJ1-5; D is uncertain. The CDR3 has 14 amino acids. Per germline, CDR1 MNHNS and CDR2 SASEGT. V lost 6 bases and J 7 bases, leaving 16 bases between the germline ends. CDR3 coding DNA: TGTGCCAGCAGCTTTGACTCCAGGTGGCAGCCCCAGCATTTT. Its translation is CASSFDSRWQPQHF.

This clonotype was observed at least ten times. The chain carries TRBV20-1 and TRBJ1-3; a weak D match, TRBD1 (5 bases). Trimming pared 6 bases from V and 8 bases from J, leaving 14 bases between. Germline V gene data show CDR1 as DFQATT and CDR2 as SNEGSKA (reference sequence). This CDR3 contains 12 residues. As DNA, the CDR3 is TGCAGTGCCCGACAGTCTGTGGACACCATATATTTT. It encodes CSARQSVDTIYF.

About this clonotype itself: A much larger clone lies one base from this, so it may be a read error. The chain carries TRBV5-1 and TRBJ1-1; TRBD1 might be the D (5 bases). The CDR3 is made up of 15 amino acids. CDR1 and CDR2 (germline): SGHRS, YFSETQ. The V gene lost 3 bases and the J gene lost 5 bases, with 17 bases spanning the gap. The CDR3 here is CASSSAAGFRTEAFF. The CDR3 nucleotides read TGCGCCAGCAGCTCGGCGGCAGGGTTCAGGACTGAAGCTTTCTTT. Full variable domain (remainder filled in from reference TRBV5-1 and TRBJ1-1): KAGVTQTPRYLIKTRGQQVTLSCSPISGHRSVSWYQQTPGQGLQFLFEYFSETQRNKGNFPGRFSGRQFSNSRSEMNVSTLELGDSALYLCASSSAAGFRTEAFFGQGTRLTVV.

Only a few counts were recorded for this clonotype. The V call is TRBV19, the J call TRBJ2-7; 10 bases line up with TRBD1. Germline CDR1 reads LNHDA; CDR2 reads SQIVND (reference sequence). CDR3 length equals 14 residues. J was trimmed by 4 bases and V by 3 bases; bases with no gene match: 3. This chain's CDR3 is CASSMGTGVYEQYF. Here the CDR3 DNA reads TGTGCCAGTAGTATGGGGACAGGGGTTTACGAGCAGTACTTC.

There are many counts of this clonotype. The CDR3 loop is CASSPTVQNTEAFF. As DNA, the CDR3 is TGTGCCAGCAGTCCCACAGTACAGAACACTGAAGCTTTCTTT. The chain is built from TRBV12-3 or TRBV12-4 and TRBJ1-1; D unresolved. V was clipped by 5 bases and J by 1 base, with 11 bases between them. The CDR3 spans 14 residues.

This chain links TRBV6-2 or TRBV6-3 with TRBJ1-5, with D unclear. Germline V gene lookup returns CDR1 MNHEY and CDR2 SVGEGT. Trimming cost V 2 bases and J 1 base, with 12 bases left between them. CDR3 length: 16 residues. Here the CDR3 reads CASSYTRGSSNQPQHF. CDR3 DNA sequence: TGTGCCAGCAGTTACACGCGGGGTTCCAGCAATCAGCCCCAGCATTTT.

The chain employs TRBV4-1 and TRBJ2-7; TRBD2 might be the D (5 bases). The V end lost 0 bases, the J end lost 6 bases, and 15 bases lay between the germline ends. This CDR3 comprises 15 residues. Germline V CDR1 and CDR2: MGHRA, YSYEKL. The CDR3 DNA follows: TGCGCCAGCAGCCAAGATCAACCGGGAATGGGCGAGCAGTACTTC. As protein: CASSQDQPGMGEQYF.

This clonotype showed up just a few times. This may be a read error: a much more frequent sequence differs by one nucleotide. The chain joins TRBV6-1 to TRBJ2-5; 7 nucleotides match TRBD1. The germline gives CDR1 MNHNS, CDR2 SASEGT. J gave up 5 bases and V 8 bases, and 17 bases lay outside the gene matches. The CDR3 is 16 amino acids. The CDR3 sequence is CASGAPRQGPGETQYF. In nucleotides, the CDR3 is TGTGCCAGCGGCGCCCCGAGACAGGGTCCAGGGGAGACCCAGTACTTC.

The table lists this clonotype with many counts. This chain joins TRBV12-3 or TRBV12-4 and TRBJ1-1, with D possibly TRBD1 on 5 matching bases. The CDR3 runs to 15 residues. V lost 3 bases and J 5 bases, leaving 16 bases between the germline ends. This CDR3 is CASSLVVAGKTEAFF. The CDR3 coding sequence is TGTGCCAGCAGTTTGGTCGTGGCAGGGAAGACTGAAGCTTTCTTT.

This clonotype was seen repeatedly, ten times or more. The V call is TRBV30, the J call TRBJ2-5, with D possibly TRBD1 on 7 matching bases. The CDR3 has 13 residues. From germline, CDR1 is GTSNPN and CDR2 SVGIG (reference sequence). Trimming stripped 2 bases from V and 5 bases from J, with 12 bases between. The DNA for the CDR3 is TGTGCCTGGAGTTGGAGGGGGCTGGAGACCCAGTACTTC. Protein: CAWSWRGLETQYF.